In its sample, the clone carrying this T cell receptor (beta chain) was seen a few times. The antigen remains unidentified. CDR3 length: 13 residues. Per germline, CDR1 MNHEY and CDR2 SMNVEV (reference sequence). V was clipped by 6 bases and J by 8 bases, with 13 bases between them. This specimen comes from a study of beta chain features in type 1 diabetes. About the research overall: The study found patients and healthy donors alike in age, gender and cell yields.

Study results and caveats: Shortening that was moderate but significant affected the TCRB CDR3s of Type 1 diabetes patients in all four CD4+ subsets.

Reverse transcribing all isolated RNA meant expressed TCRB transcripts were sequenced. Clones were sequenced by immunoSEQ multiplex PCR, and TCRdb holds only the in-frame ones, with some missing. Here the sample spans tens of thousands of clones, about 48% being singletons. Material for sequencing was central memory CD4+ T cells from blood. The rearrangement uses TRBV27 and TRBJ1-4, with D possibly TRBD1 on 6 matching bases. The TCR sequence derives from a man aged 25 to 40 with type 1 diabetes. CDR3 protein: CASRRSGEEKLFF. CDR3 bases: TGTGCCAGCAGGAGATCAGGGGAAGAAAAACTGTTTTTT.